The 20 T cell receptor beta chains below were found in one sample sequenced in a study of early T cells in non-severe SARS-CoV-2 infection listed by TCRdb under 2021. Libraries were prepared through 5' RACE. These reads were obtained on a NextSeq 500. In TCRdb, the public reads were trimmed at Q25 with fastp and aligned with MiXCR, with productive beta chains retained. Each record represents a unique CDR3 protein, reported with the most common genes and DNA among its rows. The sample table shows fewer than 65,000 distinct CDR3 sequences, and 8% to 10% are seen once. The leading ten clones occupy less than 1.5% of the sample. Specimen: whole blood. The source is an adult who was a healthcare worker with PCR-confirmed SARS-CoV-2 infection or an uninfected control (not recorded which).

There are many counts of this clonotype. This chain connects TRBV21-1 to TRBJ2-4. TRBV21-1 is given as a pseudogene. CDR3 size: 14 residues. The CDR3 loop reads CASSNWQIENIQYF. The CDR3 nucleotides are TGTGCCAGCAGCAACTGGCAGATTGAAAACATTCAGTACTTC.

This clonotype was seen more than once but under ten times. The rearrangement joins TRBV18 to TRBJ1-1; D is perhaps TRBD1 (6 bases). CDR1 is KGHSH, CDR2 LQKENI, per germline. The CDR3 is 14 amino acids. V shed 8 bases and J shed 11 bases, with 24 bases lying between them. The CDR3 bases are TGTGCCAGCACCAAAGCCGGGGGCGCAACAGATGCTTTCTTT. Its translation: CASTKAGGATDAFF.

This clonotype was detected only a few times. The chain uses TRBV14 and TRBJ2-4, with D perhaps matching TRBD2 (5 bases). Per germline, CDR1 SGHDN and CDR2 FVKESK. Trimming removed 1 base from V and 0 bases from J, with 10 bases in between. This CDR3 comprises 16 residues. CDR3 loop: CASSQVGGLAKNIQYF. In DNA form, the CDR3 reads TGTGCCAGCAGCCAAGTGGGCGGACTAGCCAAAAACATTCAGTACTTC.

This clonotype was seen only a few times. The chain links TRBV30 to TRBJ2-4; D is possibly TRBD2 (5 bases). The CDR3 has 14 residues. V lost 5 bases and J lost 0, with 11 bases in between. Looked up from germline, CDR1 is GTSNPN and CDR2 is SVGIG (reference sequence). The CDR3 loop is CAWDDGKAKNIQYF. The CDR3 nucleotides are TGTGCCTGGGACGACGGGAAAGCCAAAAACATTCAGTACTTC.

There are many counts of this clonotype. The chain carries TRBV29-1 and TRBJ2-4; D gene uncertain. CDR3 length equals 13 residues. Trimming removed 3 bases from V and 3 bases from J, with 9 bases in between. Germline CDR1 reads SQVTM; CDR2 reads ANQGSEA. The CDR3 bases are TGCAGCGTTGACGTGGTAGACAAAAACATTCAGTACTTC. Protein sequence: CSVDVVDKNIQYF.

This clonotype was seen ten or more times. This chain links TRBV19 with TRBJ2-7, with 14 bases identical to TRBD2. After removal of 9 bases from V and 1 base from J, the junction contained 5 bases not matched to a gene. This CDR3 is 15 amino acids long. Germline values: CDR1 LNHDA, CDR2 SQIVND (reference sequence). For the CDR3, the DNA is TGTGCCAGACGACTAGCGGGGGGGACTTCCTACGAGCAGTACGTC. Translating it yields CARRLAGGTSYEQYV.

This clonotype has more than one count but fewer than ten. The CDR3 DNA follows: TGCAGTGCTAGCCAGGGGGGCTACGAGCAGTACGTC. Protein product: CSASQGGYEQYV. The chain has TRBV20-1 and TRBJ2-7; a possible D gene is TRBD1 (7 bases). Trimming removed 3 bases at V and 3 bases at J, with 9 bases between. The length of the CDR3 is 12 residues. Germline assignment: CDR1 DFQATT and CDR2 SNEGSKA (reference sequence).

The chain uses TRBV27 and TRBJ1-1, with unresolved D. The germline V gene encodes CDR1 MNHEY and CDR2 SMNVEV (reference sequence). Trimming shortened V by 4 bases and J by 1 base, and 4 bases separated the two germline ends. The CDR3 runs to 12 residues. The CDR3, as DNA: TGTGCCAGCAGTTCCAGGAACACTGAAGCTTTCTTT. Translation gives CASSSRNTEAFF.

This rearrangement joins TRBV23-1 to TRBJ2-7; D call uncertain. TRBV23-1 is an ORF, and what it does is uncertain. The CDR3 runs 11 residues. Trimming stripped 9 bases from V and 2 bases from J, with 8 bases between. CDR3 region: CARLQTYEQYV. The DNA of the CDR3 is TGCGCCAGACTACAGACCTACGAGCAGTACGTC.

The chain recombines TRBV29-1 with TRBJ1-4; the D gene is possibly TRBD1 (6 bases). The length of the CDR3 is 14 residues. Trimming took off 4 bases at V and 7 bases at J, with 16 bases between the two ends. Germline V gives CDR1 SQVTM, CDR2 ANQGSEA. The chain's CDR3 is CSVGIGQSIEKLFF. The DNA for the CDR3 is TGCAGCGTTGGCATAGGACAGTCTATTGAAAAACTGTTTTTT.

J is TRBJ1-6 and V is TRBV27, with a possible D match to TRBD1 (6 bases). This CDR3 has 16 residues. V gave up 2 bases and J gave up 6 bases, with 14 bases separating them. From germline, CDR1 is MNHEY and CDR2 SMNVEV (reference sequence). The CDR3, as DNA: TGTGCCAGCAGTTTAGTCCCAGGGGCAGGTAATTCACCCCTCCACTTT. Translation: CASSLVPGAGNSPLHF.

The table lists this clonotype with a few counts. The rearrangement joins TRBV12-3 or TRBV12-4 to TRBJ1-5; possible D gene TRBD1, 6 bases. V shed 7 bases and J shed 4 bases, with 11 bases lying between them. The CDR3 extends over 13 amino acids. Here the CDR3 reads CASTADRNQPQHF. The CDR3, as DNA: TGTGCCAGCACCGCGGACAGAAATCAGCCCCAGCATTTT.

This chain joins TRBV5-6 and TRBJ1-1; 7 bases agree with TRBD1. Germline V gene lookup returns CDR1 SGHDT and CDR2 YYEEEE. J lost 3 bases, V lost 5 bases, and 7 bases had no gene match. The CDR3 is 14 residues long. CDR3 sequence reads: CASSYDRAYTEAFF. Written as DNA, the CDR3 is TGTGCCAGCAGTTACGACAGGGCGTACACTGAAGCTTTCTTT.

This clonotype was seen many times. The chain joins TRBV27 to TRBJ2-3; possible D gene TRBD1, 6 bases. CDR3 length: 15 residues. The germline V gene encodes CDR1 MNHEY and CDR2 SMNVEV (reference sequence). V gave up 1 base and J gave up 3 bases, with 11 bases separating them. The CDR3 DNA reads as TGTGCCAGCAGTTTATTTCCCCAGGGGACAGATACGCAGTATTTT. Encoded protein: CASSLFPQGTDTQYF.

This clonotype was picked up many times. The gene calls are TRBV7-9 and TRBJ1-1; D remains ambiguous. Germline values: CDR1 SEHNR, CDR2 FQNEAQ (reference sequence). Trimming stripped 10 bases from V and 5 bases from J, with 8 bases between. The CDR3 loop spans 10 amino acids. The CDR3 DNA sequence: TGTGCCATCGGGCAGACTGAAGCTTTCTTT. Its protein product is CAIGQTEAFF.

V usage is TRBV7-2 and J usage is TRBJ1-2; TRBD1 agrees at 8 bases. CDR3 size: 17 residues. Germline V gene lookup returns CDR1 SGHTA and CDR2 FQGNSA. Trimming took 5 bases from V and 0 from J; bases not matched to a gene: 11. The CDR3 region has the DNA TGTGCCAGCAGCCCAGCGCCAGGGGGCAGAACTAACTATGGCTACACCTTC. Protein sequence: CASSPAPGGRTNYGYTF. Based on the CDR3 plus reference TRBV7-2 and TRBJ1-2, the full variable domain is GAGVSQSPSNKVTEKGKDVELRCDPISGHTALYWYRQSLGQGLEFLIYFQGNSAPDKSGLPSDRFSAERTGGSVSTLTIQRTQQEDSAVYLCASSPAPGGRTNYGYTFGSGTRLTVV.

There are many counts of this clonotype. The rearrangement joins TRBV6-2 or TRBV6-3 to TRBJ2-1; TRBD2 is a possible D gene (7 bases). The CDR3 covers 21 residues. V lost 2 bases and J lost 0, with 26 bases in between. The germline gives CDR1 MNHEY, CDR2 SVGEGT. The CDR3 sequence: CASSYPSALGGLTSSYNEQFF. As DNA, the CDR3 is TGTGCCAGCAGTTACCCTTCGGCGCTCGGGGGGCTCACCAGCTCCTACAATGAGCAGTTCTTC.

This rearrangement joins TRBV7-6 to TRBJ1-1; D is perhaps TRBD1 (6 bases). V lost 5 bases, J lost 4 bases, and 14 bases lay in between. This CDR3 region has 14 residues. Per germline, CDR1 SGHVS and CDR2 FNYEAQ. The CDR3 nucleotides read TGTGCCAGCAGCGCGGAACAGGGTGGCACTGAAGCTTTCTTT. The encoded protein is CASSAEQGGTEAFF.

The rearrangement links TRBV13 to TRBJ1-2, with 8 bases aligning to TRBD1. The V segment lost 0 bases and the J segment 4 bases; nucleotides outside the gene matches: 7. The germline V gene encodes CDR1 PRHDT and CDR2 FYEKMQ (reference sequence). The CDR3 is 16 residues long. CDR3 coding DNA: TGTGCCAGCAGCTTAGGGGGACAGGCACATTCCTATGGCTACACCTTC. This sequence encodes CASSLGGQAHSYGYTF.

Only a few counts were recorded for this clonotype. The chain's CDR3 is CASSIPGAPGEQFF. The CDR3 nucleotides read TGTGCCAGCAGTATCCCTGGGGCGCCCGGGGAGCAGTTCTTC. This chain joins TRBV6-6 and TRBJ2-1, with D possibly matching TRBD1 (5 bases). V shed 5 bases and J shed 10 bases, with 18 bases lying between them. This CDR3 spans 14 amino acids. Per germline, CDR1 MNHNY and CDR2 SVGAGI (reference sequence).